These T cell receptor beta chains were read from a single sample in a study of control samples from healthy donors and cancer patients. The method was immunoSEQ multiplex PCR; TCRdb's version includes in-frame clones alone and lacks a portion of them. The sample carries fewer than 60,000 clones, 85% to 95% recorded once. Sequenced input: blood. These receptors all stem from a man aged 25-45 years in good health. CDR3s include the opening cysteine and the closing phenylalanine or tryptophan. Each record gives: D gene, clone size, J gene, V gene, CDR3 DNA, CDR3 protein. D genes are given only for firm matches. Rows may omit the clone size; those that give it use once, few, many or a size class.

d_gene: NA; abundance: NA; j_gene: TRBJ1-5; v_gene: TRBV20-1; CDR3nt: TGCAGTGCTAGTTTGGGCAATAGCAATCAGCCCCAGCATTTT; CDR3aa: CSASLGNSNQPQHF
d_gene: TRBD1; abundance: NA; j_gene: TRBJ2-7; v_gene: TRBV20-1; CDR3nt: TGCAGTGCTTATCTCAGGGGGGAGCAGTACTTC; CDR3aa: CSAYLRGEQYF
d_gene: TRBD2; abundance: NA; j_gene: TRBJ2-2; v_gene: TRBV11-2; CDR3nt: TGTGCCAGCAGTCCTAGCGGGAGAGGCGGCACCGGGGAGCTGTTTTTT; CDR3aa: CASSPSGRGGTGELFF
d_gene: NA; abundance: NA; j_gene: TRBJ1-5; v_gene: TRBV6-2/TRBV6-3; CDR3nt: TGTGCCAGCAGTTACCGATGGAGGGTGGATCAGCCCCAGCATTTT; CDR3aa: CASSYRWRVDQPQHF
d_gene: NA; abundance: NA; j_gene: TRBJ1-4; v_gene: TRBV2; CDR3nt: TGTGCCAGCAGTGTCGAGGAAAAACTGTTTTTT; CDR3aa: CASSVEEKLFF
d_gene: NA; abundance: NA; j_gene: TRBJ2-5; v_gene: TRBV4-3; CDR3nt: TGCGCCAGCAGCCTGTCACTAAGGTCAGAGACCCAGTACTTC; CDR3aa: CASSLSLRSETQYF
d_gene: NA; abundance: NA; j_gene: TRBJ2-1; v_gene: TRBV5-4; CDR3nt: TGTGCCAGCAGTCCCGGGACTCCTAGGAATGAGCAGTTCTTC; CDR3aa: CASSPGTPRNEQFF
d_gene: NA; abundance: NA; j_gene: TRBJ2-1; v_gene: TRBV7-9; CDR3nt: TGTGCCAGCAGCTCAAACAGGGAAAGCTCCTACAATGAGCAGTTCTTC; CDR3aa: CASSSNRESSYNEQFF
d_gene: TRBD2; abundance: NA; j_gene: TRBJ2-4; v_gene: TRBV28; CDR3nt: TGTGCCAGCAGTTCCATGTTTGCGGGAGACAAAGCCAAAAACATTCAGTACTTC; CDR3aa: CASSSMFAGDKAKNIQYF
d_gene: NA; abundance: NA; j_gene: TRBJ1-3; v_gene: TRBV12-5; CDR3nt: TGTGCTAGTTGGGATGGAAACACCATATATTTT; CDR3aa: CASWDGNTIYF
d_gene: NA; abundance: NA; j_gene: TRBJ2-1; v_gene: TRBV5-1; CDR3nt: TGCGCCAGCAGCCTTATTACCCGGGGTGAGCAGTTCTTC; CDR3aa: CASSLITRGEQFF
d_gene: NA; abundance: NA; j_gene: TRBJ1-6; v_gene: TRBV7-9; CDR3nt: TGTGCCAGCAGCTTAGCCGGGGGCCCTAATTCACCCCTCCACTTT; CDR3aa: CASSLAGGPNSPLHF
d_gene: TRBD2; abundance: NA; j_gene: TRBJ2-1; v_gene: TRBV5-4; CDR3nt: TGTGCCAGCAGCTATCTAGCGGGAGTGAAGAATGAGCAGTTCTTC; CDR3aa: CASSYLAGVKNEQFF
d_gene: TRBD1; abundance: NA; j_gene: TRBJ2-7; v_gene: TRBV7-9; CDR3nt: TGTGCCAGCAGCTCAGGGGGCGGGCGCTACGAGCAGTACTTC; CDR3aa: CASSSGGGRYEQYF
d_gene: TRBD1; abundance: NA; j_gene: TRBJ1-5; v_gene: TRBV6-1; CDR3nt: TGTGCCACAGCGGAAGGACAGGGGCGCAATCAGCCCCAGCATTTT; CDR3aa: CATAEGQGRNQPQHF
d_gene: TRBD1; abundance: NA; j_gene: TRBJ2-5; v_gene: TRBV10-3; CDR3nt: TGTGCCATCAGTGATGGGGACAGGGGGCCGGTTGAGACCCAGTACTTC; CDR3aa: CAISDGDRGPVETQYF
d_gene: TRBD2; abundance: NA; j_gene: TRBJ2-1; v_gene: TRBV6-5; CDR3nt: TGTGCCAGCAGGTCCCTAGCGGGAGGGGACAATGAGCAGTTCTTC; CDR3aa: CASRSLAGGDNEQFF
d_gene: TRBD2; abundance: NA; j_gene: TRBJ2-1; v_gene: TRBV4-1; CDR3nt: TGCGCCAGCGGCCAAGAGGTAGCGGGAGGGAAGAGCAATGAGCAGTTCTTC; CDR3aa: CASGQEVAGGKSNEQFF
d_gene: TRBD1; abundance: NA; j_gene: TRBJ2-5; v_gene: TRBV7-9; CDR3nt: TGTGCCAGCAGCTTAGGCGCAGGGGGCTTAGAGACCCAGTACTTC; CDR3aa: CASSLGAGGLETQYF
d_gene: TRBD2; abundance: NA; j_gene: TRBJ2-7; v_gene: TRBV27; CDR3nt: TGTGCCAGCAGTTTCACGGGAGGGCCCCACGAGCAGTACTTC; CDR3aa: CASSFTGGPHEQYF
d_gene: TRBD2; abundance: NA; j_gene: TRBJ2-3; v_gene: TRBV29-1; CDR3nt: TGCAGCGTTGAAGGACTAGCGGGGAGCACAGATACGCAGTATTTT; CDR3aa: CSVEGLAGSTDTQYF
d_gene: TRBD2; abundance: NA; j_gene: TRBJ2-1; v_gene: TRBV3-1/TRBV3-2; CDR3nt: TGTGCCAGCAGCGCCGGACTAGCGGGGACATACAATGAGCAGTTCTTC; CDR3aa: CASSAGLAGTYNEQFF
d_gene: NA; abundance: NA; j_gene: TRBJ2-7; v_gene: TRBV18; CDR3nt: TGTGCCAGCTCACCACAGTCCCTAGGGTTGGGGTCCTACGAGCAGTACTTC; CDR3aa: CASSPQSLGLGSYEQYF
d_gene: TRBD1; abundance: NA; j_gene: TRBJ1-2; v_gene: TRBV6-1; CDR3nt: TGTGCCAGCAGTGAGGGGGGACAGGGGGCTCTCTATGGCTACACCTTC; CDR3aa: CASSEGGQGALYGYTF
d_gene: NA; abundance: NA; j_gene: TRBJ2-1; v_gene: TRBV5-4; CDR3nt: TGTGCCAGCAGCTCGACCCCCAGGGATGAGCAGTTCTTC; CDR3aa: CASSSTPRDEQFF
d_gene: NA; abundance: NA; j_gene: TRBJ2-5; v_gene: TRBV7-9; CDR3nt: TGTGCCAGCAGCTTAGACACCGCCCAAGAGACCCAGTACTTC; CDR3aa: CASSLDTAQETQYF
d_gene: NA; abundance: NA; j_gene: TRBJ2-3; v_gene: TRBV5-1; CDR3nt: TGCGCCAGCAGCTTGGCCGGGGACCGCGGAGGGGATACGCAGTATTTT; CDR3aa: CASSLAGDRGGDTQYF
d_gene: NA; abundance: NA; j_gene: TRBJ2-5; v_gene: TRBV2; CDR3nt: TGTGCCAGCTGCCCTGGGGTTGGGGCCCAGTACTTC; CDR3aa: CASCPGVGAQYF
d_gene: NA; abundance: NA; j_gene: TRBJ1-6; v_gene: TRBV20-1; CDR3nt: TGCAGTGCTAGTGGGGGGGAAGTCGAGAATTCACCCCTCCACTTT; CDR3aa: CSASGGEVENSPLHF
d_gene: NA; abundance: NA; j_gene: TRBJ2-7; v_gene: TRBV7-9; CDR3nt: TGTGCCAGCAGCCCGCAGGGTTGGGAGCAGTACTTC; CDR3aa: CASSPQGWEQYF
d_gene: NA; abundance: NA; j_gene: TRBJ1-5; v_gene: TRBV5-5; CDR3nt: TGTGCCAGCAGCCAGACAGGTTATAGCAATCAGCCCCAGCATTTT; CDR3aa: CASSQTGYSNQPQHF
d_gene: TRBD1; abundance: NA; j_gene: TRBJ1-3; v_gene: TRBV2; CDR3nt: TGTGCCAGCAGTGAAACCGGGACAGCGAACTCTGGAAACACCATATATTTT; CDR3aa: CASSETGTANSGNTIYF
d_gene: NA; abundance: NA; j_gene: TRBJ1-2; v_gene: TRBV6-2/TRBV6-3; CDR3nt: TGTGCCAGCAGTTCCCCCCGGAGGGGTAACTATGGCTACACCTTC; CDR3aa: CASSSPRRGNYGYTF
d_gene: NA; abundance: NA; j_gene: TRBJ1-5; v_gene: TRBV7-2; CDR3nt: TGTGCCAGCAGCTCCGACAGGAACAATCAGCCCCAGCATTTT; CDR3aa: CASSSDRNNQPQHF
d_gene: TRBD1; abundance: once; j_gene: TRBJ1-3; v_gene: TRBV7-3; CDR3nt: TGTGCCAGCAGCTTAACGTCCCTACGGGACAGGGGGACAAACTCTGGAAACACCATATATTTT; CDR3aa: CASSLTSLRDRGTNSGNTIYF
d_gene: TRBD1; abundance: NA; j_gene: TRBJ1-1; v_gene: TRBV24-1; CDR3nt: TGTGCCACCAGTGCCTCATCTGGACAGGGAAGGAACACTGAAGCTTTCTTT; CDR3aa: CATSASSGQGRNTEAFF
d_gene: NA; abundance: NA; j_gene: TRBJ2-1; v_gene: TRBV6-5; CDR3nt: TGTGCCAGCAGTTACTCCGGCCTAGCGTTGAACGAGGAGCAGTTCTTC; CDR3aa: CASSYSGLALNEEQFF
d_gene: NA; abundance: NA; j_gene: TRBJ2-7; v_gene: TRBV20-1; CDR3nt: TGCAGTGTAGTGGGAGCATTCGAGCAGTACTTC; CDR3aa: CSVVGAFEQYF
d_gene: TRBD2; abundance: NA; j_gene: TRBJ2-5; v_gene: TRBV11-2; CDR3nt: TGTGCCAGCAGCTCGAACATCCTAGCGGGAGTGTCAGGGACCCAGTACTTC; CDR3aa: CASSSNILAGVSGTQYF
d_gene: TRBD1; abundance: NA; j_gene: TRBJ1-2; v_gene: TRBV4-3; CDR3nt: TGCGCCAGCAGCCAAATAGGAGGACAGGGGAACTATGGCTACACCTTC; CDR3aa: CASSQIGGQGNYGYTF
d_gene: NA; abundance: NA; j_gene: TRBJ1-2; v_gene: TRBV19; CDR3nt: TGTGCCAGTACGGGGGATGGCTACACCTTC; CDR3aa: CASTGDGYTF